This T cell receptor beta chain was recovered during a study of T cells in Graves' hyperthyroidism and ophthalmopathy. Study-wide points: Ophthalmopathy prediction by the model preceded onset by a median about 6.3 months. Ophthalmopathy and stable hyperthyroidism were separated by a 13 V-J model.

This clonotype was found a few times. Its antigen is not identified. Lactation, pregnancy, other autoimmune disease or uncontrolled infection led to exclusion of patients. Diagnostic assessment was based on clinical symptoms, serum thyroxine and TRAb, thyroid ultrasound and orbital computed tomography. Using RNA transcripts as the source, TCR beta CDR3 regions were amplified. Carried out on the TCR CDR3, a first-round RT-PCR used the HTBI primer set. TCRdb re-derived calls from the multiplex PCR reads in MiXCR, one entry per CDR3 protein. The sample lists 650,000 to 750,000 distinct CDR3 sequences; 14% were seen once. Source material: blood. The sequence was collected from a woman under 30 with Graves' hyperthyroidism.

CDR3 sequence: CASRTFHTGELFF. The CDR3, as DNA: TGTGCCAGCAGGACGTTTCACACCGGGGAGCTGTTTTTT. The V and J genes are TRBV7-9 and TRBJ2-2; D remains unclear. Trimming took 6 bases from V and 3 from J, leaving 8 bases between them. The CDR3 runs 13 residues. CDR1 and CDR2 (germline): SEHNR, FQNEAQ (reference sequence).